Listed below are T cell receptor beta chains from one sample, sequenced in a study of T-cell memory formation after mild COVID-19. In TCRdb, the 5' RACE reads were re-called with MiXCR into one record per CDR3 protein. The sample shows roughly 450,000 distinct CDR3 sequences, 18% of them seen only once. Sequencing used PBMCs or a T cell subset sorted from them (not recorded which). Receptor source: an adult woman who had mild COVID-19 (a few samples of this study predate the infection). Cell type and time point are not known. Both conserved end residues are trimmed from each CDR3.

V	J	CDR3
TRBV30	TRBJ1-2	AWSPLGREVT
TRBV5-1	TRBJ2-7	ASSQGQGEYEQY
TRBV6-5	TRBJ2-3	ASSSTRGLTDTQY
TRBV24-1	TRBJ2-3	ATSDPGTSGGADTQY
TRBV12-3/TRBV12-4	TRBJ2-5	ASSLVVGETQY
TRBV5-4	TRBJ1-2	ASSQRSGSRYGYT
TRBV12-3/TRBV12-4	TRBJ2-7	ASSFSGTISYEQY
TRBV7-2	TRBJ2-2	AIHPLGSFTGELF
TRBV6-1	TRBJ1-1	ASSEAGGTQAF
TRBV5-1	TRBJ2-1	ASSPRGNEEQF